The T cell receptor beta chain described here comes from a study of cytomegalovirus exposure and HLA in healthy donors. With 10 bases removed from V and 3 bases from J, the gap between germline ends came to 22 bases. Germline lookup yields CDR1 SNHLY and CDR2 FYNNEI. This CDR3 is built from 15 residues. Overall study results and limits: In vitro assays verified that three CMV-associated chains recognized CMV antigens specifically.

The primer mix had 60 Vbeta and 13 Jbeta primers. Sequenced by immunoSEQ multiplex PCR; TCRdb stores in-frame clones only, minus some. The repertoire holds around 120,000 clones, roughly 86% seen once, with about 2% in the top ten. With regard to this clone: Its target is unknown.

The receptor was isolated from a man aged 18 to 30 in good health and CMV-seronegative. Sequencing was carried out using PBMCs. V is TRBV2 and J is TRBJ2-7; D is possibly TRBD1 (5 bases). In DNA form, the CDR3 reads TGTGCCAACAATGCTGAGACAGACCTTTTCTACGAGCAGTACTTC. It translates to CANNAETDLFYEQYF.